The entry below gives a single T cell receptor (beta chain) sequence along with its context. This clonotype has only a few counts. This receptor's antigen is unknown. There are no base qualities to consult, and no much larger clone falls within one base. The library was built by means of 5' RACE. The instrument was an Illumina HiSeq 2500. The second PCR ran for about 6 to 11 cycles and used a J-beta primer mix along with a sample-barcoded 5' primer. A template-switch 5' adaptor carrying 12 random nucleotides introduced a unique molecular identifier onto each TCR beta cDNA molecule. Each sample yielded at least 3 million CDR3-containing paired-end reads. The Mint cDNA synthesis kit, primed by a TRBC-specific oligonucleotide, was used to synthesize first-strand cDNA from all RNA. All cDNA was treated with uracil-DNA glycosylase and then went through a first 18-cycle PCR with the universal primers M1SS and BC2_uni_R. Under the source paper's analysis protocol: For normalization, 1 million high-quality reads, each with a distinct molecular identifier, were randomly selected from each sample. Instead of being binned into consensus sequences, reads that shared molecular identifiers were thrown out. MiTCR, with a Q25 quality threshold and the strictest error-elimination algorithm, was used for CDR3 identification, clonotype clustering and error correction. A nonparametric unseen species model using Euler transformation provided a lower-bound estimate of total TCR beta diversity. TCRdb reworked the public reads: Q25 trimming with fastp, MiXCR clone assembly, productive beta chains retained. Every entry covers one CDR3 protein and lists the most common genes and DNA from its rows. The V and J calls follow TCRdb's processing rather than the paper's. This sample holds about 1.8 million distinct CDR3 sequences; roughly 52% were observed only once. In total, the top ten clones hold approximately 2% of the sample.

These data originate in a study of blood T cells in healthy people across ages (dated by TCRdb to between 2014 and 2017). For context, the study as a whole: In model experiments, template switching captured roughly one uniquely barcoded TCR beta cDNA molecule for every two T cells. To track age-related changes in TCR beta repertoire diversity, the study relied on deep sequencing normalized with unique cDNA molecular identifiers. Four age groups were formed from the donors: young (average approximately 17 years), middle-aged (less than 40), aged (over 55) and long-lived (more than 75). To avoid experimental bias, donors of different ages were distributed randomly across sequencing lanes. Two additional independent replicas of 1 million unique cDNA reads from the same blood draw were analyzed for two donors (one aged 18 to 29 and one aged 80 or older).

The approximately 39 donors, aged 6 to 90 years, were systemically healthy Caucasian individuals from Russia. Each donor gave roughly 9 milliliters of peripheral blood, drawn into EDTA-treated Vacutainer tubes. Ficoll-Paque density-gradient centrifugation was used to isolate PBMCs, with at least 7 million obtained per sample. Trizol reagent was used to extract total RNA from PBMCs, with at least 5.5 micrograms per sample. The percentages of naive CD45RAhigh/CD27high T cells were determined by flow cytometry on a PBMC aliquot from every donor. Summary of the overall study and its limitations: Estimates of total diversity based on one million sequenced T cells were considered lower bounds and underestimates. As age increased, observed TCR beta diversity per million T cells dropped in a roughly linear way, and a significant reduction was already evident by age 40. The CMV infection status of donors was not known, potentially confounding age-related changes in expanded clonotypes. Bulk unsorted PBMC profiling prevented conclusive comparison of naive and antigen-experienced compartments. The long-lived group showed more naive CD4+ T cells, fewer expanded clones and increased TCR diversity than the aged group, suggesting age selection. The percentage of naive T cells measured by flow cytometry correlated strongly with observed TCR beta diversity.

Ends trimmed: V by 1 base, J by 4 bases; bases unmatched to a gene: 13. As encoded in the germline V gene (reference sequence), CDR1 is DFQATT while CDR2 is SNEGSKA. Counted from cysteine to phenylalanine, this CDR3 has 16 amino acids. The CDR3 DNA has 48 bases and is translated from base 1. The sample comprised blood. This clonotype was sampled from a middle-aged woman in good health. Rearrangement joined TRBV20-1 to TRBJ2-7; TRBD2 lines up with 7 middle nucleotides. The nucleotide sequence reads TGCAGTGCTAGAGCCTACGGGACTCCCGGGGGGTACGAGCAGTACTTC. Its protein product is CSARAYGTPGGYEQYF.